Listed here is a single T cell receptor (beta chain). Its antigen is still unknown. This entry belongs to a study of human versus mouse CDR3 diversity and MHC coevolution. Study background: Reported immunoSEQ sensitivity was one in 200,000 T cells, with reduced amplification bias.

Study outcomes and limitations: Humans had the largest estimated TCR beta repertoire, about 1.6 million clonotypes.

Cells were CD45RO-negative CD62L-positive naive CD4 T cells sorted from PBMCs. TCRdb's table, derived via immunoSEQ multiplex PCR, lists solely in-frame clones and lacks some. The data show some 82,000 clones, roughly 95% seen once. J gave up 4 bases and V 8 bases, and 6 bases lay outside the gene matches. Per the germline V gene, CDR1 is MDHEN and CDR2 is SYDVKM. This CDR3 comprises 13 residues. The sequence was obtained from a person aged 30 to 70 in good health. The chain has TRBV28 and TRBJ2-3; 7 bases fit TRBD2. The sequenced material came from naive CD4+ T cells from blood. Described subset: CD45RO-negative CD62L-positive naive CD4 T cells. CDR3 nucleotide sequence: TGTGCCAGCTCAGGCGGGAGCGCAGATACGCAGTATTTT. Its translation is CASSGGSADTQYF. Variable domain in full (rest from reference TRBV28 and TRBJ2-3): DVKVTQSSRYLVKRTGEKVFLECVQDMDHENMFWYRQDPGLGLRLIYFSYDVKMKEKGDIPEGYSVSREKKERFSLILESASTNQTSMYLCASSGGSADTQYFGPGTRLTVL.